The rows below give T cell receptor beta chains drawn from one sample of a study of shared clonotypes between healthy human individuals. Repertoires were generated with immunoSEQ multiplex PCR, while TCRdb's copy carries only in-frame clones and drops some. The profile shows some 500,000 clones, about 96% of them singletons. Material for sequencing was naive CD4+ T cells sorted from blood. The source of these receptors is a woman between 25 and 40 years old in good health. Each CDR3 is given with its conserved first and last residue. D genes are given only for firm matches.

v_gene | d_gene | CDR3aa
TRBV6-5 | TRBD1 | CASSYRDRDEKLFF
TRBV10-3 | TRBD1 | CAISDAGTGRTDTQYF
TRBV2 | TRBD2 | CASTTLAGGSEYF
TRBV6-1 | TRBD1 | CASSWTGHSNQPQHF
TRBV7-2 | TRBD2 | CASSPGLAGGQETQYF
TRBV19 | TRBD1 | CASSPQGAAEQYF
TRBV10-3 | . | CAISESESSPGNTIYF
TRBV4-1 | . | CASSPGSGEGQETQYF
TRBV28 | . | CASSPAGKGLNTEAFF
TRBV27 | . | CASSPPGGVLANGYTF
TRBV5-6 | . | CASSRRHRGVRNEKLFF
TRBV15 | . | CATSRERGVYGYTF
TRBV20-1 | . | CSASYNEQLF
TRBV7-9 | . | CASSLESGVSDTQYF
TRBV14 | TRBD2 | CASSPLAAGVTGELFF
TRBV9 | . | CASSPRGDRETQYF
TRBV27 | . | CASGHTRLKEETQYF
TRBV28 | . | CASKPADNNYGYTF
TRBV30 | . | CAWGQLNTEAFF
TRBV28 | . | CASSPGSSDTQYF
TRBV30 | . | CAWSHDRAYGYTF
TRBV27 | . | CASSQATGTGELFF
TRBV5-6 | TRBD1 | CASSLLGAGGRDNEQFF
TRBV19 | TRBD2 | CASSIDSSLAGGSNEQFF
TRBV19 | TRBD2 | CASSIDRGSGSSYEQYF
TRBV30 | TRBD2 | CAWRSPGLAGNEQFF
TRBV19 | . | CASSPAPSSYEQYF
TRBV6-5 | . | CASRANYGYTF
TRBV11-2 | TRBD2 | CASSLGGTSGSWQYF
TRBV28 | . | CASSLRWQRYEQYF
TRBV29-1 | . | CSVAQSQYGYTF
TRBV5-8 | . | CASSLPRAGSYGYTF
TRBV2 | . | CASSEDGSSGNTIYF
TRBV11-2 | . | CASSLDLGKYEQYF
TRBV30 | TRBD2 | CAWSSGTSGSREQFF
TRBV20-1 | . | CSARNNYGYTF
TRBV7-3 | . | CASSLVPGLSRGYTF